This TCR beta chain was sequenced during a study of Tregs in tolerant kidney transplant recipients. Across the whole study: Mixed chimerism was transient after nonmyeloablative marrow transplants from related graft donors.

Germline lookup yields CDR1 SGHTA and CDR2 FQGNSA. With 5 bases clipped from V and 1 base from J, the junction kept 6 bases outside the gene matches. This CDR3 contains 15 residues. Profiling relied on immunoSEQ multiplex PCR, and the TCRdb table lists in-frame clones only, not all of them. The table includes about 77,000 clones, under 98% detected once. CD4+CD25+CD127- Tregs, CD4+CD25- non-Tregs, CD4 and CD8 cells were sorted. J is TRBJ2-5 and V is TRBV7-2, with TRBD1 matching over 8 bases. The sample was CD4+ T cells from blood, taken before the transplant. This receptor was taken from a human donor who received a combined kidney and bone marrow transplant. The CDR3 protein is CASSQTGTGQETQYF. Written as DNA, the CDR3 is TGTGCCAGCAGCCAGACCGGGACAGGCCAAGAGACCCAGTACTTC.